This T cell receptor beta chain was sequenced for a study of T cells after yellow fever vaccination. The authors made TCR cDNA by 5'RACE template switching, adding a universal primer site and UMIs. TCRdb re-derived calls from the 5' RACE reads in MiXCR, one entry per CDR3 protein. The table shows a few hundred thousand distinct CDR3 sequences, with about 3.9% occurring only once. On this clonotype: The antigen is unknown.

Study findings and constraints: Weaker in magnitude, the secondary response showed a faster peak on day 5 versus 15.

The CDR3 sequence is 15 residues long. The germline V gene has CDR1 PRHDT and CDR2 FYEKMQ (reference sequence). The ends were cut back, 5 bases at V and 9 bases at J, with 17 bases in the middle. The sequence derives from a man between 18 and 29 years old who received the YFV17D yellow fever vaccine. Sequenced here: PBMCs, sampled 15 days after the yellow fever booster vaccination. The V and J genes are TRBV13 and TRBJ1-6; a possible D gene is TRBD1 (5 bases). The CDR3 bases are TGTGCCAGCAGCACCTCAGTGGCCGGGGGTTCACCCCTCCACTTT. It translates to CASSTSVAGGSPLHF.